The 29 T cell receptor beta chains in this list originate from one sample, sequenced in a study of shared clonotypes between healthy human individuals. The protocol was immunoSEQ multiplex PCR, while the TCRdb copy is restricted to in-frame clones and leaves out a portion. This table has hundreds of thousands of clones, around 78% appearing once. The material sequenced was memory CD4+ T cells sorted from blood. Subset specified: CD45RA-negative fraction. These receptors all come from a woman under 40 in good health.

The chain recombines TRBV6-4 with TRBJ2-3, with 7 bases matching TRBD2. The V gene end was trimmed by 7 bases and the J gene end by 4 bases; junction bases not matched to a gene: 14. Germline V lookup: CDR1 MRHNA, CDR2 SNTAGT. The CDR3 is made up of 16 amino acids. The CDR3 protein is CASTLSAGDRADTQYF. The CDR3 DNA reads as TGTGCCAGCACGCTAAGTGCGGGGGATCGGGCAGATACGCAGTATTTT.

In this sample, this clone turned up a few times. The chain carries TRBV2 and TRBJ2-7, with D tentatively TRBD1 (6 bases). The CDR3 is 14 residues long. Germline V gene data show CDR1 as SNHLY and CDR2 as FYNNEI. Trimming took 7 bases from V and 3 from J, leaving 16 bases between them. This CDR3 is CASTERGSNYEQYF. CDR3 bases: TGTGCCAGCACCGAGAGGGGGTCCAACTACGAGCAGTACTTC.

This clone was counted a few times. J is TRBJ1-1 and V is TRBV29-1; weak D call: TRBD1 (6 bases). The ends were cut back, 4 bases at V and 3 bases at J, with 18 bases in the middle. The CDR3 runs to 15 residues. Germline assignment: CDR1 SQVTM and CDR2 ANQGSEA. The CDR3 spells CSVGYSGTKDTEAFF. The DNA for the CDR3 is TGCAGCGTTGGGTACTCTGGGACAAAGGACACTGAAGCTTTCTTT. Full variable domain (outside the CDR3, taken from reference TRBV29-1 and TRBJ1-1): SAVISQKPSRDICQRGTSLTIQCQVDSQVTMMFWYRQQPGQSLTLIATANQGSEATYESGFVIDKFPISRPNLTFSTLTVSNMSPEDSSIYLCSVGYSGTKDTEAFFGQGTRLTVV.

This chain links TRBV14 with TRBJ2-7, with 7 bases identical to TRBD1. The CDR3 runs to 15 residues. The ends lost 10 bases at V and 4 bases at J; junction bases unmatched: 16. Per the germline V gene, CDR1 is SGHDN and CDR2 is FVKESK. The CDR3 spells CAIPPRETGQYEQYF. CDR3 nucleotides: TGTGCCATCCCCCCCCGAGAGACAGGGCAGTACGAGCAGTACTTC.

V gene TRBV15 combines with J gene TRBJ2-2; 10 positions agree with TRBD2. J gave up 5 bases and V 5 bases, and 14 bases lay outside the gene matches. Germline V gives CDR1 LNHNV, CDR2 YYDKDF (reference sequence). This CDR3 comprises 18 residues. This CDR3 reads CATSARGPSGRETGELFF. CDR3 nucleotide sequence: TGTGCCACCAGCGCACGAGGGCCTAGCGGGAGAGAAACCGGGGAGCTGTTTTTT.

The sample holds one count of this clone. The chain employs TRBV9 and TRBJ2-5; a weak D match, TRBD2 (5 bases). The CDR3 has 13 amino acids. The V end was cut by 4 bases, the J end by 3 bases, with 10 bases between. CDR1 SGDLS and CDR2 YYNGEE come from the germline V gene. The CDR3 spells CASSQGREETQYF. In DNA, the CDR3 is TGTGCCAGCAGCCAAGGGAGAGAAGAGACCCAGTACTTC.

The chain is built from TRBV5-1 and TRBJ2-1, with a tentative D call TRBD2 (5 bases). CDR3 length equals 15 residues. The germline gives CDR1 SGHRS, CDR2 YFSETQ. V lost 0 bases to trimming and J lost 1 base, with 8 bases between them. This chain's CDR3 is CASSLVQRSYNEQFF. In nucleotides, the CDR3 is TGCGCCAGCAGCTTGGTTCAGCGGTCCTACAATGAGCAGTTCTTC.

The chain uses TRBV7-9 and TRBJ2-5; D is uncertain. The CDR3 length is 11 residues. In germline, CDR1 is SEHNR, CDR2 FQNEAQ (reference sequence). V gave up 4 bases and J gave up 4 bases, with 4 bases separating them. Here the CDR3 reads CASSSGETQYF. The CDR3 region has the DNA TGTGCCAGCAGCTCGGGAGAGACCCAGTACTTC.

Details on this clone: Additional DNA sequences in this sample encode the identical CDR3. CDR3 DNA: TGCAGCGTAAGCGGGCATTACAATGAGCAGTTCTTC. This codes for CSVSGHYNEQFF. V and J are TRBV29-1 and TRBJ2-1; D is perhaps TRBD2 (6 bases). V was cut by 6 bases and J by 4 bases, with 10 bases left in between. Germline V gene data show CDR1 as SQVTM and CDR2 as ANQGSEA. This CDR3 has 12 residues.

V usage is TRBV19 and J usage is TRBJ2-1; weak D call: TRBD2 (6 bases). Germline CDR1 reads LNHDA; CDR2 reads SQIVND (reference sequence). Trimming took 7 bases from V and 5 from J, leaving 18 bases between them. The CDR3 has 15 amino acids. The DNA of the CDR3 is TGTGCCAGTAACGGTGTCCGGGAGTTAGACAATGAGCAGTTCTTC. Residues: CASNGVRELDNEQFF.

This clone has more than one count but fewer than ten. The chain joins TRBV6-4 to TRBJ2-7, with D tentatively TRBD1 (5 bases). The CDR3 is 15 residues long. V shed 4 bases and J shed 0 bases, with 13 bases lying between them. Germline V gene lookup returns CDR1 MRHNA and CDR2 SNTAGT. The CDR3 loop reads CASSAEPDSSYEQYF. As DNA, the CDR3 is TGTGCCAGCAGTGCCGAACCAGACAGCTCCTACGAGCAGTACTTC.

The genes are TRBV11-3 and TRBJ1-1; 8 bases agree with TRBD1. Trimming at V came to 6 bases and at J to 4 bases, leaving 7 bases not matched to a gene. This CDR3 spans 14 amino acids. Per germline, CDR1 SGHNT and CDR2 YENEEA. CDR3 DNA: TGTGCCAGCAGGGACAGGGTAGAGATCACTGAAGCTTTCTTT. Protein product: CASRDRVEITEAFF.

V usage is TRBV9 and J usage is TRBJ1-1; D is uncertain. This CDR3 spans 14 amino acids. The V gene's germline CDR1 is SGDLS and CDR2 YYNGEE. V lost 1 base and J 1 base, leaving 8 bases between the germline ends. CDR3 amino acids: CASSVQAGNTEAFF. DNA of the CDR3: TGTGCCAGCAGCGTACAGGCAGGGAACACTGAAGCTTTCTTT.

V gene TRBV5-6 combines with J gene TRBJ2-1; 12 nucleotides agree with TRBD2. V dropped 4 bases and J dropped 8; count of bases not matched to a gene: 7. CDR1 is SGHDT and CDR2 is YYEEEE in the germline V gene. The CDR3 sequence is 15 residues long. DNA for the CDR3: TGTGCCAGCAGCCCGACTAGCGGGAGTGTATATGAGCAGTTCTTC. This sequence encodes CASSPTSGSVYEQFF.

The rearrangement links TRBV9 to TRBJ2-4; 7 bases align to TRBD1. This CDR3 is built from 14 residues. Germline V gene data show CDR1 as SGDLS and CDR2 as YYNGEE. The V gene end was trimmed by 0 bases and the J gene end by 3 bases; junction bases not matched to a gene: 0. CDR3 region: CASSVGDSKNIQYF. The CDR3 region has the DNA TGTGCCAGCAGCGTAGGGGACAGCAAAAACATTCAGTACTTC.

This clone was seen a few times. This CDR3 is CASSLGPRTAQETQYF. The CDR3 DNA sequence: TGTGCCAGCAGCTTAGGCCCAAGGACAGCCCAAGAGACCCAGTACTTC. This chain connects TRBV7-6 to TRBJ2-5; D might be TRBD1 (6 bases). The ends were cut back, 1 base at V and 1 base at J, with 13 bases in the middle. Germline CDR1 is SGHVS and CDR2 is FNYEAQ. There are 16 residues in the CDR3.

This CDR3 reads CASSLYPTGTSANNEQFF. The CDR3 DNA reads TGTGCCAGCAGTTTATACCCCACCGGGACTAGCGCTAACAATGAGCAGTTCTTC. The V and J genes are TRBV27 and TRBJ2-1, with 10 bases lining up with TRBD2. CDR3 length: 18 residues. Germline CDR1 MNHEY, CDR2 SMNVEV (reference sequence). Unmatched junction bases numbered 11, after V lost 1 base and J lost 5 bases.

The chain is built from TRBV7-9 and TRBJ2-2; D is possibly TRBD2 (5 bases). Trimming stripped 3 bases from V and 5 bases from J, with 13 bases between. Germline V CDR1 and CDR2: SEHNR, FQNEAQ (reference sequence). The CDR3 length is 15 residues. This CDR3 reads CASSFRGVETGELFF. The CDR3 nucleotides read TGTGCCAGCAGCTTTCGGGGTGTCGAGACCGGGGAGCTGTTTTTT.

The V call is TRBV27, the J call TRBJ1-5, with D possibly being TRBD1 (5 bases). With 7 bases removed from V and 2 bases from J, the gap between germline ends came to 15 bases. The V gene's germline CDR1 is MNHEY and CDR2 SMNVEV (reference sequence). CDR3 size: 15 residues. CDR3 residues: CASKTTVGGNQPQHF. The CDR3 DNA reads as TGTGCCAGCAAGACAACCGTGGGGGGCAATCAGCCCCAGCATTTT.

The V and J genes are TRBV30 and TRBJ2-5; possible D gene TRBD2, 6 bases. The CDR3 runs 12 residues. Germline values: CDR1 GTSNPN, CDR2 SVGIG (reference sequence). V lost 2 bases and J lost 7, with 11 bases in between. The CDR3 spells CAWSLPEGTQYF. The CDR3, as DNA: TGTGCCTGGAGTCTGCCGGAGGGGACCCAGTACTTC.

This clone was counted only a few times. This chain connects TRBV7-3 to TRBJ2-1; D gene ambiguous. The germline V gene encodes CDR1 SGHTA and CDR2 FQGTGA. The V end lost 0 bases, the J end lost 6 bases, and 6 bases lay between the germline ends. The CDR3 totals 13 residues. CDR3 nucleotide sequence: TGTGCCAGCAGCTTAACGTTGGGCAATGAGCAGTTCTTC. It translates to CASSLTLGNEQFF.

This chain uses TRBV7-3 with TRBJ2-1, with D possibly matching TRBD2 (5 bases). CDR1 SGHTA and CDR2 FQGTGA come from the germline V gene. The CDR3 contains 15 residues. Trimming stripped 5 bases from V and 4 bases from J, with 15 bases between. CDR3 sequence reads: CASSAASQTYNEQFF. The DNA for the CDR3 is TGTGCCAGCAGCGCAGCTAGCCAAACTTACAATGAGCAGTTCTTC.

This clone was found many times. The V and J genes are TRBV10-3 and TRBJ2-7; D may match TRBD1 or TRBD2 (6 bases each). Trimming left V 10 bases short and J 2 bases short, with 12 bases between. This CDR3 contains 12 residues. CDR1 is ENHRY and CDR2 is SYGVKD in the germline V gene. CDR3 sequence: CANNGGPYEQYF. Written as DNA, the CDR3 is TGTGCCAACAACGGGGGCCCCTACGAGCAGTACTTC.

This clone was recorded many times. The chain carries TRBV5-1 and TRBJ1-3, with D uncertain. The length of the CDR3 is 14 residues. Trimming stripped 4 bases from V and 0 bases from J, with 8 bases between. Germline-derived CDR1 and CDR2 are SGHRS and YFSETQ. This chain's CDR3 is CASSEDPSGNTIYF. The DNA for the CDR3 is TGCGCCAGCAGCGAGGACCCCTCTGGAAACACCATATATTTT.

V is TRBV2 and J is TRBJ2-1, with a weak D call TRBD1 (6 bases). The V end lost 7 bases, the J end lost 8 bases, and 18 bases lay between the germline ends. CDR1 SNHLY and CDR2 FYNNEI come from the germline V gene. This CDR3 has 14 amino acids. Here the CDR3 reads CASTWGPPTDEQFF. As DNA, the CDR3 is TGTGCCAGCACCTGGGGGCCCCCGACGGATGAGCAGTTCTTC.

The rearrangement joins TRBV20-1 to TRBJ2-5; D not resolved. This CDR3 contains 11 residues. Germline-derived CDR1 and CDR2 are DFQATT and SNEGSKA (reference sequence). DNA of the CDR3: TGCACCACTCCATGGCAAGAGACCCAGTACTTC. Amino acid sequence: CTTPWQETQYF.

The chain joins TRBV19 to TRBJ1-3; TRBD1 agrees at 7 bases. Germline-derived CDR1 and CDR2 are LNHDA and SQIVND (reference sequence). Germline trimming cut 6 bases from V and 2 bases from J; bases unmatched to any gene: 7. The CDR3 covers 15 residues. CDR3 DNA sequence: TGTGCCAGTAGGAACAGGGGCCCTCCTGGAAACACCATATATTTT. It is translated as CASRNRGPPGNTIYF.

The CDR3 DNA sequence: TGTGCCAACCAGAGGGACAGTGAAGCTTTCTTT. It specifies CANQRDSEAFF. This chain connects TRBV21-1 to TRBJ1-1; the table calls TRBD1, which could not be checked here. TRBV21-1 is termed a pseudogene. This CDR3 has 11 amino acids.

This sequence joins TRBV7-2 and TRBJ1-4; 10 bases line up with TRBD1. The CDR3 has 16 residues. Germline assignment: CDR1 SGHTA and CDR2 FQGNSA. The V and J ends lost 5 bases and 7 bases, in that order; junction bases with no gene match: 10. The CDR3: CASSRRPGQGSEKLFF. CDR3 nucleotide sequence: TGTGCCAGCAGCCGCCGTCCGGGACAGGGGAGTGAAAAACTGTTTTTT.